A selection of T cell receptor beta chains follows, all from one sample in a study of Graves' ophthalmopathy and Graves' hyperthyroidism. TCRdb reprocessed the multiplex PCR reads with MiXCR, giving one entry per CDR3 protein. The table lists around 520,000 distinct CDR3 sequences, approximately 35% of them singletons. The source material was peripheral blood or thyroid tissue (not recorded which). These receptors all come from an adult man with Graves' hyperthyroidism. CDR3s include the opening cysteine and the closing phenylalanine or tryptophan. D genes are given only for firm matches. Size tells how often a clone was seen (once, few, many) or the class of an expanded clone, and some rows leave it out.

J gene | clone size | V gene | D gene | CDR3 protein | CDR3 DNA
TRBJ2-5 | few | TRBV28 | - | CASAQGGEETQYF | TGTGCCAGCGCGCAGGGGGGGGAAGAGACCCAGTACTTC
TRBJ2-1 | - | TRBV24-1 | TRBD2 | CATSDGRVDEQFF | TGTGCCACCAGTGATGGGAGGGTCGATGAGCAGTTCTTC
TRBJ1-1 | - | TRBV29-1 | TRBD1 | CSVTTGGAGTEAFF | TGCAGCGTCACAACAGGGGGCGCAGGCACTGAAGCTTTCTTT
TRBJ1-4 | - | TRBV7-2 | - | CASSQGWGGGEKLFF | TGTGCCAGCAGCCAGGGGTGGGGGGGAGGTGAAAAACTGTTTTTT
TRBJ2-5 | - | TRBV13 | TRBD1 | CASSSPETGGETQYF | TGTGCCAGCAGCTCCCCCGAGACAGGGGGCGAGACCCAGTACTTC
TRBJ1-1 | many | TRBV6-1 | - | CASSENTGRTFF | TGTGCCAGCAGTGAGAACACAGGGCGAACTTTCTTT
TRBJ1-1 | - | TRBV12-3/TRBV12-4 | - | CASSLMQGPSTEAFF | TGTGCCAGCAGTTTAATGCAGGGTCCAAGCACTGAAGCTTTCTTT
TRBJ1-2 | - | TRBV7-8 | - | CASSLRGRGLNYGYTF | TGTGCCAGCAGCTTACGGGGCAGGGGCCTCAACTATGGCTACACCTTC
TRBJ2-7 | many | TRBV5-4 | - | CASSFAQGHEQYF | TGTGCCAGCAGCTTTGCTCAGGGACACGAGCAGTACTTC
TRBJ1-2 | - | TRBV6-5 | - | CASSSFRMSYTF | TGTGCCAGCAGTTCTTTCCGGATGAGCTACACCTTC
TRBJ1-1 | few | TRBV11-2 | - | CASSSAGLRGTEAFF | TGTGCCAGCAGCTCCGCGGGGCTGCGGGGCACTGAAGCTTTCTTT
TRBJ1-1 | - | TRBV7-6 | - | CASSLPGPSNTEAFF | TGTGCCAGCAGCCTTCCGGGACCGTCGAACACTGAAGCTTTCTTT
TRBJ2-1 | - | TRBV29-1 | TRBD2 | CSVVGTSAYNEQFF | TGCAGCGTTGTAGGGACTAGTGCCTACAATGAGCAGTTCTTC
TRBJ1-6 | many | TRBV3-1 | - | CASSQFRAGSPLHF | TGTGCCAGCAGCCAATTCCGGGCCGGTTCACCCCTCCACTTT
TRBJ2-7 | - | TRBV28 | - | CASSLSFGGETEQYF | TGTGCCAGCAGTTTATCCTTTGGCGGGGAGACCGAGCAGTACTTC
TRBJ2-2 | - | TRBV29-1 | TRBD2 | CSVGTSGGSGGELFF | TGCAGCGTTGGGACTAGCGGGGGGAGTGGCGGGGAGCTGTTTTTT
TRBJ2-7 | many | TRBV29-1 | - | CSVDEQDRSGEQYF | TGCAGCGTTGACGAACAGGACAGATCCGGCGAGCAGTACTTC
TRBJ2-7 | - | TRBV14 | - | CASSQGVRTGTTYEQYF | TGTGCCAGCAGCCAAGGAGTTAGGACAGGGACTACCTACGAGCAGTACTTC
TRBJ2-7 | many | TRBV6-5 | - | CASSVTLHGGRRSEQYF | TGTGCCAGCAGTGTTACCCTTCACGGGGGACGCAGGAGCGAGCAGTACTTC
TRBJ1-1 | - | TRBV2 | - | CASSDGRGGFF | TGTGCCAGCAGTGACGGACGGGGGGGTTTCTTT
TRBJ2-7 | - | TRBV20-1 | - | CSASDGGGTYEQYF | TGCAGTGCTAGTGATGGGGGCGGAACCTACGAGCAGTACTTC
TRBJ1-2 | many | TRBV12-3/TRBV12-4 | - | CASSDLTVDYTF | TGTGCCAGCAGTGACTTGACAGTTGACTACACCTTC
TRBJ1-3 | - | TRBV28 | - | CASSFRGPGNTIYF | TGTGCCAGCAGTTTCCGGGGTCCAGGAAACACCATATATTTT
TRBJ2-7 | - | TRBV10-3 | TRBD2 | CAISEGDYAPEQYF | TGTGCCATCAGTGAAGGGGACTACGCCCCCGAGCAGTACTTC
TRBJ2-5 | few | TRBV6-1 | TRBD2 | CASSEVGGGPQETQYF | TGTGCCAGCAGTGAAGTAGGCGGGGGTCCACAAGAGACCCAGTACTTC
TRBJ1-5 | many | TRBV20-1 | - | CSAAMSGTGYNQPQHF | TGCAGTGCCGCGATGTCGGGAACGGGATACAATCAGCCCCAGCATTTT
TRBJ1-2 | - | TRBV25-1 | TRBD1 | CASSAKSGQGYGYTF | TGTGCCAGCAGTGCTAAGTCGGGACAGGGGTATGGCTACACCTTC
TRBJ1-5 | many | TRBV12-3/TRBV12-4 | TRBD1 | CASSSTGGRGSQHF | TGTGCCAGCAGTTCTACAGGGGGCAGAGGGTCCCAGCATTTT
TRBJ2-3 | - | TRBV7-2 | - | CASSLVGDAWGDTQYF | TGTGCCAGCAGCTTGGTCGGGGACGCATGGGGAGATACGCAGTATTTT
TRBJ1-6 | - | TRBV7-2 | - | CASRIRENNSPLHF | TGTGCCAGCAGGATCCGGGAAAATAATTCACCCCTCCACTTT
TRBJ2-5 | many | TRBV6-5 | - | CASRTAHRETQYF | TGTGCCAGCAGGACAGCCCATAGAGAGACCCAGTACTTC